Below are 19 T cell receptor beta chains sequenced from a single sample in a study of control samples from healthy donors and cancer patients. The repertoire was sequenced with immunoSEQ multiplex PCR; TCRdb's copy has only in-frame clones and lacks some. Recorded here are fewer than 200,000 clones; the top ten clones represent roughly 2%. Sequencing was carried out using blood. All receptors come from a woman between 25 and 40 years old in good health.

V gene TRBV7-9 combines with J gene TRBJ2-7, with D possibly being TRBD1 (6 bases). The CDR3 has 14 amino acids. V dropped 6 bases and J dropped 0 bases, with 12 bases sitting between them. CDR1 and CDR2 (germline): SEHNR, FQNEAQ (reference sequence). CDR3 region: CASRKTGSSYEQYF. CDR3 DNA sequence: TGTGCCAGCAGGAAAACAGGGAGCTCCTACGAGCAGTACTTC.

This chain joins TRBV27 and TRBJ2-3, with D perhaps TRBD2 (5 bases). The CDR3 runs 13 residues. Per the germline V gene, CDR1 is MNHEY and CDR2 is SMNVEV (reference sequence). V gave up 5 bases and J gave up 5 bases, with 11 bases separating them. The CDR3 bases are TGTGCCAGCAGTCCCTACGAGGGAGATACGCAGTATTTT. Its translation: CASSPYEGDTQYF.

The gene calls are TRBV7-3 and TRBJ1-6, with D unclear. V was shortened by 1 base and J by 5 bases, with 15 bases between the two germline ends. There are 17 residues in the CDR3. The V gene's germline CDR1 is SGHTA and CDR2 FQGTGA. The CDR3 is CASSLNDVLTDNSPLHF. The CDR3 DNA follows: TGTGCCAGCAGCTTAAATGACGTCCTAACAGATAATTCACCCCTCCACTTT. Full variable domain (rest looked up from reference TRBV7-3 and TRBJ1-6): GAGVSQTPSNKVTEKGKYVELRCDPISGHTALYWYRQSLGQGPEFLIYFQGTGAADDSGLPNDRFFAVRPEGSVSTLKIQRTERGDSAVYLCASSLNDVLTDNSPLHFGNGTRLTVT.

This chain connects TRBV6-5 to TRBJ2-2, with D uncertain. Trimming removed 6 bases at V and 2 bases at J, with 13 bases between. This CDR3 spans 15 amino acids. Germline CDR1 and CDR2: MNHEY and SVGAGI. CDR3 DNA: TGTGCCAGCAGGGACCAGCTGGGCAACACCGGGGAGCTGTTTTTT. Translating it yields CASRDQLGNTGELFF.

The chain employs TRBV6-2 or TRBV6-3 and TRBJ2-7; TRBD1 aligns across 9 bases. Germline CDR1 MNHEY, CDR2 SVGEGT. The CDR3 is made up of 14 amino acids. With V trimmed by 6 bases and J by 2 bases, 5 bases remained unmatched. The CDR3 region is CASSHRQGAYEQYF. The CDR3 DNA reads as TGTGCCAGCAGCCATCGACAGGGGGCCTACGAGCAGTACTTC.

The V and J genes are TRBV10-1 and TRBJ2-5; D remains ambiguous. CDR3 size: 14 residues. The germline V gene has CDR1 WNHNN and CDR2 SYGVQD (reference sequence). The V end was cut by 4 bases, the J end by 5 bases, with 14 bases between. In DNA form, the CDR3 reads TGCGCCAGCAGTGTGGGGAACCCCCCGGAGACCCAGTACTTC. As protein: CASSVGNPPETQYF.

V is TRBV5-6 and J is TRBJ1-6; maybe TRBD1 (5 bases). Trimming cost V 2 bases and J 11 bases, with 14 bases left between them. The germline gives CDR1 SGHDT, CDR2 YYEEEE. The CDR3 totals 14 residues. CDR3 sequence (DNA): TGTGCCAGCAGCTTAAGGGCCTCGGGGGCACCCCTCCACTTT. The encoded protein is CASSLRASGAPLHF.

The gene calls are TRBV28 and TRBJ1-1; no clear D gene. The CDR3 has 15 amino acids. Germline V lookup: CDR1 MDHEN, CDR2 SYDVKM. Trimming cost V 6 bases and J 0 bases, with 14 bases left between them. The CDR3 sequence is CASRRIQFMNTEAFF. The DNA of the CDR3 is TGTGCCAGCAGACGGATCCAGTTCATGAACACTGAAGCTTTCTTT.

The J gene is TRBJ1-5, the V gene TRBV5-5, with 9 bases identical to TRBD1. The CDR3 sequence is 15 residues long. V gave up 6 bases and J gave up 3 bases; unmatched junction bases: 7. The germline V gene encodes CDR1 SGHKS and CDR2 YYEKEE (reference sequence). The CDR3 loop reads CASTEGQGFNQPQHF. The CDR3, as DNA: TGTGCCAGCACCGAGGGACAGGGATTCAATCAGCCCCAGCATTTT.

This sequence joins TRBV7-2 and TRBJ2-4; D is unclear. V was cut by 5 bases and J by 8 bases, with 10 bases left in between. The CDR3 has 12 residues. Germline V lookup: CDR1 SGHTA, CDR2 FQGNSA. The chain's CDR3 is CASSQLRDIQYF. The CDR3 DNA is TGTGCCAGCAGCCAGCTAAGGGACATTCAGTACTTC. The full variable domain, with the rest looked up from reference TRBV7-2 and TRBJ2-4, is GAGVSQSPSNKVTEKGKDVELRCDPISGHTALYWYRQSLGQGLEFLIYFQGNSAPDKSGLPSDRFSAERTGGSVSTLTIQRTQQEDSAVYLCASSQLRDIQYFGAGTRLSVL.

V is TRBV2 and J is TRBJ2-5; 8 positions match TRBD1. The germline gives CDR1 SNHLY, CDR2 FYNNEI. The CDR3 has 13 residues. With 4 bases clipped from V and 4 bases from J, the junction kept 2 bases outside the gene matches. CDR3 sequence reads: CASSVDRVETQYF. The CDR3 region has the DNA TGTGCCAGCAGTGTGGACAGGGTAGAGACCCAGTACTTC.

Remarks on this clone: The same CDR3 also results from other DNA sequences found in this sample. V and J are TRBV4-3 and TRBJ2-4; D possibly corresponds to TRBD2 (5 bases). Germline CDR1 reads LGHNA; CDR2 reads YSLEER. CDR3 length: 15 amino acids. Trimming took 0 bases from V and 1 from J, leaving 7 bases between them. CDR3 amino acids: CASSQETRAKNIQYF. The CDR3 coding sequence is TGCGCCAGCAGCCAAGAAACTAGGGCCAAAAACATTCAGTACTTC.

The V call is TRBV27, the J call TRBJ1-5; possibly TRBD1 for D (5 bases). CDR1 and CDR2 from the germline V gene are MNHEY and SMNVEV (reference sequence). The ends were cut back, 3 bases at V and 3 bases at J, with 12 bases in the middle. The CDR3 runs 15 residues. The DNA of the CDR3 is TGTGCCAGCAGTTTCTCCGGGACCTCCAATCAGCCCCAGCATTTT. Protein sequence: CASSFSGTSNQPQHF.

V is TRBV3-1 (or the pseudogene TRBV3-2) and J is TRBJ1-2; D gene uncertain. Trimming pared 5 bases from V and 0 bases from J, leaving 13 bases between. The germline CDR1 and CDR2 sequences are LGHDT and YNNKEL (reference sequence). CDR3 length equals 15 residues. The CDR3 nucleotides read TGTGCCAGCAGCTATAACCTAGCTTCTAACTATGGCTACACCTTC. It encodes CASSYNLASNYGYTF.

The chain couples TRBV2 to TRBJ1-5; D unresolved. The CDR3 has 15 residues. The germline V gene has CDR1 SNHLY and CDR2 FYNNEI. V was trimmed by 6 bases and J by 4 bases, leaving 16 bases between them. The CDR3 spells CASRGALGLNQPQHF. The CDR3 coding sequence is TGTGCCAGCAGGGGCGCGCTGGGTTTGAATCAGCCCCAGCATTTT.

The chain carries TRBV9 and TRBJ2-2, with 7 bases identical to TRBD1. This CDR3 is 15 amino acids long. V shed 0 bases, J shed 3 bases, and the junction held 2 bases outside the gene matches. The germline V gene has CDR1 SGDLS and CDR2 YYNGEE. CDR3 sequence reads: CASSVGDSHTGELFF. Here the CDR3 DNA reads TGTGCCAGCAGCGTAGGGGACAGCCACACCGGGGAGCTGTTTTTT.

V gene TRBV18 combines with J gene TRBJ2-5, with no clear D. Germline CDR1 is KGHSH and CDR2 is LQKENI. Deletions cut 2 bases from V and 9 bases from J, with 10 bases between. The CDR3 sequence is 12 residues long. CDR3 nucleotides: TGTGCCAGCTCACCAGGGGTAGTCTCCCAGTACTTC. Its protein is CASSPGVVSQYF.

J is TRBJ1-2 and V is TRBV6-5; 8 nucleotides align to TRBD1. V trimming: 5 bases; J trimming: 0 bases; junction bases outside the gene matches: 2. The germline gives CDR1 MNHEY, CDR2 SVGAGI. The CDR3 is 14 amino acids. As DNA, the CDR3 is TGTGCCAGCAGTCGGACAGGGACTAACTATGGCTACACCTTC. This gives the protein CASSRTGTNYGYTF.

The V call is TRBV6-4, the J call TRBJ2-4, with TRBD2 matching 11 bases. The length of the CDR3 is 15 residues. The junction had 2 bases not matched to a gene; V was cut back by 0 bases and J by 7 bases. Per the germline V gene, CDR1 is MRHNA and CDR2 is SNTAGT. The CDR3 region is CASSDSTSGDNIQYF. CDR3 DNA: TGTGCCAGCAGTGACTCGACTAGCGGGGACAACATTCAGTACTTC.